This TCR beta chain was observed in a study of T cell responses to AZD1222 COVID-19 vaccine. Study conclusions and caveats: AZD1222 recipients seropositive at baseline numbered only six or seven. None of the repertoires were sampled until the peak T cell response had passed. Nearly half of unique spike-specific TCRs reportedly avoided B.1.351 and B.1.1.7 mutated regions. The study found Spike-specific TCR breadth and depth rose after two AZD1222 doses.

Assay used: immunoSEQ multiplex PCR; TCRdb lists only in-frame clones, some missing. This sample has fewer than 200,000 clones; about 90% occur once, and the top ten carry 5% to 7%. Trimming took 1 base from V and 1 from J; bases not matched to a gene: 3. Germline V lookup: CDR1 SGHKS, CDR2 YYEKEE (reference sequence). The CDR3 has 17 residues. Turning to this clone: Its specificity is unknown.

Sequences were derived from peripheral blood, sampled on day 0 of AZD1222 vaccination. The sequence was collected from an adult in good health. The genes are TRBV5-5 and TRBJ2-6, with TRBD1 identical over 9 bases. The CDR3 coding sequence is TGTGCCAGCAGCTTGACAGGGGGCGCATCTGGGGCCAACGTCCTGACTTTC. It is translated as CASSLTGGASGANVLTF. Full variable domain (missing parts from reference TRBV5-5 and TRBJ2-6): DAGVTQSPTHLIKTRGQQVTLRCSPISGHKSVSWYQQVLGQGPQFIFQYYEKEERGRGNFPDRFSARQFPNYSSELNVNALLLGDSALYLCASSLTGGASGANVLTFGAGSRLTVL.